The 25 T cell receptor beta chains below were found in one sample sequenced in a study of identical twins. TCRdb analysed the 5' RACE reads with MiXCR anew, one entry per CDR3 protein. The table lists 400,000 to 550,000 distinct CDR3 sequences, 13% to 15% of them singletons. This sample was shared with a second study, whose subject was yellow fever vaccine responses in identical twins.

The sequenced sample consisted of CD4+ T cells sorted from blood. The receptors derive from a woman aged 18-29 years in good health.

This clonotype was observed a handful of times. This sequence joins TRBV5-1 and TRBJ1-1; 8 bases are a match to TRBD1. V shed 1 base and J 10 bases; nucleotides not matched to a gene: 6. The CDR3 contains 13 residues. CDR1 and CDR2 from the germline V gene are SGHRS and YFSETQ. The CDR3 DNA sequence: TGCGCCAGCAGCTTGCTGTCGACAGGGGTAGCTTTCTTT. Protein sequence: CASSLLSTGVAFF.

V gene TRBV3-1 combines with J gene TRBJ2-1, with 15 bases that match TRBD2. The trim removed 7 bases at V and 4 bases at J, leaving 2 bases unmatched. Germline CDR1 reads LGHDT; CDR2 reads YNNKEL (reference sequence). The CDR3 has 15 residues. The chain's CDR3 is CASTGLAGGYNEQFF. The CDR3 nucleotides read TGTGCCAGCACCGGACTAGCGGGGGGGTACAATGAGCAGTTCTTC.

This clonotype has just a few counts. This chain uses TRBV20-1 with TRBJ2-4; no reliable D call. The germline gives CDR1 DFQATT, CDR2 SNEGSKA (reference sequence). V was shortened by 1 base and J by 6 bases, with 4 bases between the two germline ends. This CDR3 is 11 amino acids long. The CDR3 sequence is CSARGGNIQYF. CDR3 in DNA: TGCAGTGCTAGAGGGGGAAACATTCAGTACTTC.

The chain joins TRBV20-1 to TRBJ2-3; the D is unclear. The CDR3 covers 14 residues. V lost 0 bases and J lost 0, with 7 bases in between. Germline CDR1 reads DFQATT; CDR2 reads SNEGSKA (reference sequence). The CDR3 is CSARDLISTDTQYF. The CDR3, as DNA: TGCAGTGCTAGAGATCTGATCAGCACAGATACGCAGTATTTT.

This clonotype was detected a few times. J is TRBJ2-5 and V is TRBV28, with 7 bases that match TRBD2. Per germline, CDR1 MDHEN and CDR2 SYDVKM. This CDR3 has 13 amino acids. The ends lost 3 bases at V and 8 bases at J; junction bases unmatched: 6. The CDR3, as DNA: TGTGCCAGCAGTTTCCGACAGCGGGGAACCCAGTACTTC. As protein: CASSFRQRGTQYF.

The gene calls are TRBV9 and TRBJ2-1; D may be TRBD2 (6 bases). V was clipped by 3 bases and J by 4 bases, with 17 bases between them. The CDR3 totals 16 residues. The germline V gene encodes CDR1 SGDLS and CDR2 YYNGEE. Written as DNA, the CDR3 is TGTGCCAGCAGCGCCCCCCTTGGGGGGTCGTACAATGAGCAGTTCTTC. Its translation is CASSAPLGGSYNEQFF. Full variable domain (rest looked up from reference TRBV9 and TRBJ2-1): DSGVTQTPKHLITATGQRVTLRCSPRSGDLSVYWYQQSLDQGLQFLIQYYNGEERAKGNILERFSAQQFPDLHSELNLSSLELGDSALYFCASSAPLGGSYNEQFFGPGTRLTVL.

This clonotype turned up a few times. V is TRBV6-2 or TRBV6-3 and J is TRBJ2-1; 12 bases align to TRBD2. The length of the CDR3 is 16 residues. Germline CDR1 reads MNHEY; CDR2 reads SVGEGT. With V trimmed by 5 bases and J by 10 bases, 12 bases remained unmatched. The CDR3 DNA follows: TGTGCCAGCAGTCTCGCTAGCGGGAGGGGGGATAGGGAGCAGTTCTTC. This translates into CASSLASGRGDREQFF.

This clonotype has a handful of counts. The chain employs TRBV5-1 and TRBJ2-2; the match to TRBD2 covers 7 bases. The CDR3 extends over 17 amino acids. V lost 3 bases, J lost 1 base, and 9 bases stayed unmatched. Germline V gene data show CDR1 as SGHRS and CDR2 as YFSETQ. The CDR3 sequence is CASSYGPLAGNTGELFF. CDR3 in DNA: TGCGCCAGCAGCTACGGACCATTAGCGGGGAACACCGGGGAGCTGTTTTTT.

This clonotype showed up just a few times. The chain combines TRBV19 with TRBJ1-2; D unresolved. This CDR3 region has 12 residues. V dropped 10 bases and J dropped 2 bases, with 11 bases sitting between them. Germline CDR1 is LNHDA and CDR2 is SQIVND (reference sequence). The CDR3 sequence is CATQKVNYGYTF. For the CDR3, the DNA is TGTGCCACCCAAAAGGTGAACTATGGCTACACCTTC.

This clonotype was observed a few times. The rearrangement joins TRBV3-1 to TRBJ2-1; 9 bases match TRBD2. Germline CDR1 is LGHDT and CDR2 is YNNKEL (reference sequence). V trimming: 0 bases; J trimming: 7 bases; junction bases outside the gene matches: 7. The CDR3 runs 16 residues. The CDR3 sequence is CASSQDAGGPRNEQFF. For the CDR3, the DNA is TGTGCCAGCAGCCAAGATGCGGGGGGGCCCCGAAATGAGCAGTTCTTC.

This clonotype was recorded a few times. Here the CDR3 reads CASSLTGATTGELFF. The CDR3 DNA sequence: TGTGCCAGCAGCTTAACGGGGGCCACCACCGGGGAGCTGTTTTTT. This chain uses TRBV7-2 with TRBJ2-2; the D call may be TRBD1 or TRBD2 (6 bases each). The CDR3 covers 15 residues. The V gene lost 2 bases and the J gene lost 4 bases, with 11 bases spanning the gap. Germline CDR1 and CDR2: SGHTA and FQGNSA.

The chain links TRBV11-2 to TRBJ2-5, with 16 bases aligning to TRBD2. The CDR3 spans 17 residues. The J segment lost 5 bases and the V segment lost 4 bases, leaving 7 bases of the junction unmatched. Per germline, CDR1 SGHAT and CDR2 FQNNGV. Here the CDR3 DNA reads TGTGCCAGCAGCTCCGGGACTAGCGGGGGGGCCCGGGAGACCCAGTACTTC. Encoded protein: CASSSGTSGGARETQYF.

This clonotype was picked up a small number of times. V usage is TRBV5-1 and J usage is TRBJ2-3; D may be TRBD1 (5 bases). The V end lost 5 bases, the J end lost 8 bases, and 15 bases lay between the germline ends. This CDR3 is 13 amino acids long. Germline values: CDR1 SGHRS, CDR2 YFSETQ. The CDR3 spells CASSVQGLGTQYF. CDR3 nucleotides: TGCGCCAGCAGTGTCCAGGGATTAGGTACGCAGTATTTT.

This clonotype was seen at least ten times. The chain combines TRBV7-6 with TRBJ2-6; D remains ambiguous. The CDR3 covers 16 residues. V was trimmed by 1 base and J by 0 bases, leaving 7 bases between them. The V gene's germline CDR1 is SGHVS and CDR2 FNYEAQ. CDR3 in DNA: TGTGCCAGCAGCTTAGATCGCAGCTCTGGGGCCAACGTCCTGACTTTC. Its translation: CASSLDRSSGANVLTF.

The chain recombines TRBV27 with TRBJ1-2, with 8 positions matching TRBD1. Unmatched junction bases numbered 7, after V lost 3 bases and J lost 4 bases. CDR1 MNHEY and CDR2 SMNVEV come from the germline V gene (reference sequence). CDR3 size: 15 residues. The CDR3 region is CASSFKGQGSYGYTF. The CDR3 DNA follows: TGTGCCAGCAGTTTCAAAGGACAGGGATCCTATGGCTACACCTTC.

The rearrangement joins TRBV12-3 or TRBV12-4 to TRBJ2-7; TRBD1 or TRBD2 may be the D gene (5 bases each). This CDR3 has 17 residues. The ends were cut back, 4 bases at V and 0 bases at J, with 19 bases in the middle. The CDR3 here is CASSSGQYRTSSYEQYF. The CDR3 coding sequence is TGTGCCAGCAGTTCGGGGCAGTACCGGACAAGCTCCTACGAGCAGTACTTC.

The V gene is TRBV27, the J gene TRBJ2-5; D may be TRBD1 (6 bases). CDR1 MNHEY and CDR2 SMNVEV come from the germline V gene (reference sequence). Trimming cost V 6 bases and J 2 bases, with 13 bases left between them. The CDR3 has 14 residues. The CDR3 here is CASRADRRQETQYF. The CDR3 bases are TGTGCCAGCAGGGCCGACAGGAGGCAAGAGACCCAGTACTTC.

This clonotype was observed a handful of times. V gene TRBV29-1 combines with J gene TRBJ1-5; D remains unclear. The CDR3 is 13 residues long. Trimming shortened V by 4 bases and J by 5 bases, and 12 bases separated the two germline ends. Germline V gene data show CDR1 as SQVTM and CDR2 as ANQGSEA. CDR3 amino acids: CSVVDRVDQPQHF. CDR3 coding DNA: TGCAGCGTTGTGGATAGGGTGGATCAGCCCCAGCATTTT.

The rearrangement uses TRBV7-2 and TRBJ2-4; D gene ambiguous. Trimming shortened V by 2 bases and J by 6 bases, and 11 bases separated the two germline ends. This CDR3 has 14 amino acids. Germline V gene data show CDR1 as SGHTA and CDR2 as FQGNSA. The CDR3 nucleotides are TGTGCCAGCAGCTTATCTGGACCTGGAAACATTCAGTACTTC. This gives the protein CASSLSGPGNIQYF.

This clonotype turned up a few times. The chain recombines TRBV20-1 with TRBJ2-5; a possible D gene is TRBD2 (5 bases). The CDR3 extends over 13 amino acids. Trimming left V 6 bases short and J 5 bases short, with 16 bases between. Germline V lookup: CDR1 DFQATT, CDR2 SNEGSKA (reference sequence). Here the CDR3 DNA reads TGCAGTGCGTTCCTAGCATTAAAGGAGACCCAGTACTTC. Its protein is CSAFLALKETQYF.

This clonotype was counted only a few times. The chain employs TRBV20-1 and TRBJ2-7, with D uncertain. V dropped 5 bases and J dropped 2 bases, with 7 bases sitting between them. The CDR3 extends over 11 amino acids. Germline CDR1 and CDR2: DFQATT and SNEGSKA (reference sequence). The CDR3 spells CSASATYEQYF. Here the CDR3 DNA reads TGCAGTGCTTCAGCAACCTACGAGCAGTACTTC.

In its sample, this clonotype was seen a few times. V and J are TRBV20-1 and TRBJ1-5; D gene unclear. V was trimmed by 5 bases and J by 5 bases, leaving 13 bases between them. This CDR3 region has 13 residues. Germline lookup yields CDR1 DFQATT and CDR2 SNEGSKA (reference sequence). CDR3 protein: CSASLGVHQPQHF. In nucleotides, the CDR3 is TGCAGTGCTTCCCTGGGAGTCCATCAGCCCCAGCATTTT.

This chain links TRBV6-1 with TRBJ2-7; D might be TRBD1 (6 bases). V shed 6 bases and J shed 6 bases, with 15 bases lying between them. The CDR3 runs 13 residues. The V gene's germline CDR1 is MNHNS and CDR2 SASEGT. CDR3 amino acids: CASRRGSVFEQYF. CDR3 bases: TGTGCCAGCAGGAGGGGGAGTGTCTTCGAGCAGTACTTC.

Many counts were recorded for this clonotype. The chain joins TRBV12-3 or TRBV12-4 to TRBJ2-7, with D uncertain. The CDR3 loop spans 15 amino acids. V was clipped by 6 bases and J by 0 bases, with 15 bases between them. CDR3 bases: TGTGCCAGCAGCCGCAGTGGTATGAGCTCCTACGAGCAGTACTTC. Its protein product is CASSRSGMSSYEQYF.

There are many counts of this clonotype. DNA for the CDR3: TGTGCCAGCAGCTGGGGACTAGCGGATTACAATGAGCAGTTCTTC. Translation: CASSWGLADYNEQFF. The rearrangement links TRBV7-3 to TRBJ2-1, with TRBD2 matching 11 bases. Germline assignment: CDR1 SGHTA and CDR2 FQGTGA. The CDR3 sequence is 15 residues long. After removal of 4 bases from V and 4 bases from J, the junction contained 3 bases not matched to a gene.